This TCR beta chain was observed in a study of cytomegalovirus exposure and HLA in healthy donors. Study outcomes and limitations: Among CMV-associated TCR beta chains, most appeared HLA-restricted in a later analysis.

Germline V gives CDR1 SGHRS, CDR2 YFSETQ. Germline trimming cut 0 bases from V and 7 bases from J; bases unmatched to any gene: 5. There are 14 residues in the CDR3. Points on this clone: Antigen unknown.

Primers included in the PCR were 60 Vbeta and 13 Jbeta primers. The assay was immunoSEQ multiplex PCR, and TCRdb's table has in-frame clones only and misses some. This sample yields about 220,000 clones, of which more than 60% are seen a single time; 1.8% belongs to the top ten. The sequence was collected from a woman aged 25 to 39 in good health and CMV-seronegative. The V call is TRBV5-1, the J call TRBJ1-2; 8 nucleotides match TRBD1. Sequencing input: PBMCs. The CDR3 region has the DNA TGCGCCAGCAGCTTGGAGGCGACAGGGGCTGGCTACACCTTC. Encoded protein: CASSLEATGAGYTF.